Presented here are 19 T cell receptor beta chains from one specimen sequenced in a study of early T cells in non-severe SARS-CoV-2 infection. TCRdb reprocessed the 5' RACE reads via MiXCR and lists one record per CDR3 protein. The table shows about 60,000 distinct CDR3 sequences, with approximately 9% occurring only once. Input material: whole blood. These receptors were taken from an adult who was a healthcare worker with PCR-confirmed SARS-CoV-2 infection or an uninfected control (not recorded which).

This clonotype came up a few times. The genes are TRBV7-9 and TRBJ2-5; 7 positions agree with TRBD1. Germline trimming cut 4 bases from V and 4 bases from J; bases unmatched to any gene: 9. Germline assignment: CDR1 SEHNR and CDR2 FQNEAQ (reference sequence). This CDR3 contains 15 residues. In nucleotides, the CDR3 is TGTGCCAGCAGCTCGAACGACAGGGTCGCAGAGACCCAGTACTTC. This codes for CASSSNDRVAETQYF.

The rearrangement links TRBV12-3 or TRBV12-4 to TRBJ2-7, with 11 bases identical to TRBD1. The CDR3 loop spans 15 amino acids. The V and J ends lost 6 bases and 6 bases, in that order; junction bases with no gene match: 10. Written as DNA, the CDR3 is TGTGCCAGCAGCGTTGTAAGGGGACAGGGGGGCGAGCAGTACTTC. It codes for CASSVVRGQGGEQYF.

V and J are TRBV7-9 and TRBJ2-5, with 7 bases lining up with TRBD2. Germline V lookup: CDR1 SEHNR, CDR2 FQNEAQ (reference sequence). The ends lost 7 bases at V and 5 bases at J; junction bases unmatched: 4. The CDR3 has 12 residues. CDR3 nucleotide sequence: TGTGCCAGCAATAGCGGGTGGGAGACCCAGTACTTC. It yields the protein CASNSGWETQYF.

This clonotype was seen a handful of times. This rearrangement joins TRBV29-1 to TRBJ2-2; 10 bases map to TRBD2. The CDR3 loop spans 16 amino acids. Losses at the gene ends were 5 bases for V and 4 bases for J; bases not matched to a gene: 10. The germline CDR1 and CDR2 sequences are SQVTM and ANQGSEA. CDR3: CSVPASGSSGTGELFF. The CDR3 nucleotides are TGCAGCGTTCCGGCTAGCGGGAGTTCGGGCACCGGGGAGCTGTTTTTT.

This sequence joins TRBV7-2 and TRBJ2-5; D is unclear. CDR3 length: 13 amino acids. CDR1 and CDR2 (germline): SGHTA, FQGNSA. V was clipped by 2 bases and J by 2 bases, with 6 bases between them. CDR3 loop: CASSLIWQETQYF. The CDR3 coding sequence is TGTGCCAGCAGCTTAATCTGGCAAGAGACCCAGTACTTC.

The rearrangement joins TRBV20-1 to TRBJ2-1; 10 bases agree with TRBD2. CDR3 size: 16 residues. Unmatched junction bases numbered 14, after V lost 5 bases and J lost 7 bases. Germline loops: CDR1 DFQATT, CDR2 SNEGSKA (reference sequence). This CDR3 is CSAVYFLAGAGNEQFF. The CDR3 region has the DNA TGCAGTGCTGTGTACTTCCTAGCGGGAGCTGGAAATGAGCAGTTCTTC.

This clonotype was detected a few times. The chain recombines TRBV7-9 with TRBJ2-7, with 10 bases aligning to TRBD2. This CDR3 has 14 residues. J lost 2 bases, V lost 4 bases, and 2 bases had no gene match. CDR1 is SEHNR and CDR2 is FQNEAQ in the germline V gene (reference sequence). CDR3 coding DNA: TGTGCCAGCAGCTACGGGACTAGCGCCTACGAGCAGTACTTC. Its protein is CASSYGTSAYEQYF.

In this sample, this clonotype turned up many times. The chain recombines TRBV5-4 with TRBJ2-5; TRBD1 agrees at 7 bases. Trimming took 3 bases from V and 2 from J; bases not matched to a gene: 1. Per germline, CDR1 SGHNT and CDR2 YYREEE (reference sequence). The CDR3 length is 13 residues. DNA of the CDR3: TGTGCCAGCAGCTCGGGACAGCAAGAGACCCAGTACTTC. This encodes CASSSGQQETQYF.

As to this clonotype: The missing conserved phenylalanine or tryptophan at the end of this CDR3 makes a read error likely. The J gene is TRBJ2-1, the V gene TRBV7-2; a weak D match, TRBD1 (5 bases). Trimming cost V 3 bases and J 6 bases, with 6 bases left between them. CDR3 size: 12 residues. Germline V CDR1 and CDR2: SGHTA, FQGNSA. The CDR3: CASSFRGNEQFI. In DNA form, the CDR3 reads TGTGCCAGCAGCTTTAGGGGCAATGAGCAGTTCATC.

This clonotype was counted a few times. The chain couples TRBV10-3 to TRBJ2-7; tentative D call: TRBD1 (6 bases). The CDR3 is made up of 12 amino acids. The germline V gene has CDR1 ENHRY and CDR2 SYGVKD. V dropped 4 bases and J dropped 7 bases, with 11 bases sitting between them. CDR3 sequence (DNA): TGTGCCATCAGTGGGCAGGGGCGTGAGCAGTACTTC. Translation: CAISGQGREQYF.

This clonotype showed up many times. V is TRBV6-1 and J is TRBJ1-1; weak D call: TRBD1 (5 bases). The CDR3 consists of 14 residues. V was shortened by 4 bases and J by 0 bases, with 9 bases between the two germline ends. Germline lookup yields CDR1 MNHNS and CDR2 SASEGT. The CDR3 protein is CASSAGRLNTEAFF. The CDR3 DNA follows: TGTGCCAGCAGTGCGGGACGGCTGAACACTGAAGCTTTCTTT.

This clonotype has just a few counts. This chain connects TRBV12-3 or TRBV12-4 to TRBJ2-2; TRBD1 matches at 9 bases. This CDR3 is built from 16 residues. With 5 bases clipped from V and 5 bases from J, the junction kept 9 bases outside the gene matches. CDR3 region: CASSQTGGLGTGELFF. DNA for the CDR3: TGTGCCAGCAGTCAAACAGGGGGCTTAGGTACCGGGGAGCTGTTTTTT.

This clonotype has a handful of counts. The genes are TRBV13 and TRBJ2-1; unclear D gene. Per germline, CDR1 PRHDT and CDR2 FYEKMQ (reference sequence). This CDR3 comprises 15 residues. The V end was cut by 2 bases, the J end by 9 bases, with 17 bases between. The CDR3 here is CASSLWLPPWGEQFF. The DNA for the CDR3 is TGTGCCAGCAGCTTATGGCTACCCCCCTGGGGTGAGCAGTTCTTC.

This chain links TRBV6-2 or TRBV6-3 with TRBJ2-4, with 9 bases lining up with TRBD2. This CDR3 has 18 amino acids. Looked up from germline, CDR1 is MNHEY and CDR2 is SVGEGT. The V segment lost 4 bases and the J segment 1 base; nucleotides outside the gene matches: 11. The CDR3: CASSSSSGSLGAKNIQYF. For the CDR3, the DNA is TGTGCCAGCAGTTCGAGTAGCGGGAGCCTCGGGGCCAAAAACATTCAGTACTTC.

This clonotype ranks as medium-sized. This chain connects TRBV7-6 to TRBJ2-5; D is unclear. Per germline, CDR1 SGHVS and CDR2 FNYEAQ. Trimming cost V 6 bases and J 1 base, with 15 bases left between them. The CDR3 spans 15 residues. The CDR3 spells CASRRTAKGQETQYF. The CDR3 DNA is TGTGCCAGCAGGAGGACGGCGAAGGGCCAAGAGACCCAGTACTTC.

Many counts were recorded for this clonotype. This chain uses TRBV7-6 with TRBJ2-3; 7 bases are shared with TRBD2. The CDR3 extends over 15 amino acids. The V and J ends lost 1 base and 0 bases, in that order; junction bases with no gene match: 1. Germline V gene lookup returns CDR1 SGHVS and CDR2 FNYEAQ. CDR3 nucleotides: TGTGCCAGCAGCTTAGGGCGGGGGAGCACAGATACGCAGTATTTT. This codes for CASSLGRGSTDTQYF. The variable domain in full, completed from reference TRBV7-6 and TRBJ2-3, reads GAGVSQSPRYKVTKRGQDVALRCDPISGHVSLYWYRQALGQGPEFLTYFNYEAQQDKSGLPNDRFSAERPEGSISTLTIQRTEQRDSAMYRCASSLGRGSTDTQYFGPGTRLTVL.

This clonotype was recorded many times. The chain combines TRBV10-3 with TRBJ2-3, with 11 bases identical to TRBD2. The CDR3 is made up of 16 amino acids. With V trimmed by 6 bases and J by 0 bases, 5 bases remained unmatched. The germline V gene has CDR1 ENHRY and CDR2 SYGVKD. CDR3 bases: TGTGCCATCAGGCCTAGCGGGAGGATAAGCACAGATACGCAGTATTTT. Protein product: CAIRPSGRISTDTQYF.

This clonotype was recorded at least ten times. The chain carries TRBV7-2 and TRBJ2-1; 11 bases map to TRBD2. Germline V CDR1 and CDR2: SGHTA, FQGNSA. The CDR3 is 15 residues long. The ends lost 5 bases at V and 6 bases at J; junction bases unmatched: 6. The CDR3 sequence: CASSTRLAGSNEQFF. CDR3 bases: TGTGCCAGCAGCACAAGACTAGCGGGAAGCAATGAGCAGTTCTTC.

This chain connects TRBV7-2 to TRBJ2-3, with 7 bases lining up with TRBD1. From germline, CDR1 is SGHTA and CDR2 FQGNSA. V shed 4 bases, J shed 7 bases, and the junction held 11 bases outside the gene matches. The CDR3 contains 15 residues. CDR3 in DNA: TGTGCCAGCAGCTCCCCCTTAGACAGGGAACATACGCAGTATTTT. It translates to CASSSPLDREHTQYF.